This T cell receptor (beta chain) was sequenced for a study of regulatory T cells in long-lasting Graves disease. The CDR3 is 18 residues long. The germline gives CDR1 SGHAT, CDR2 FQNNGV. Unmatched junction bases numbered 13, after V lost 4 bases and J lost 1 base. Relying on iRepertoire HTBI primers and Arm-PCR of CDR3 regions, the team built TCR beta libraries. TCRdb re-analysed the multiplex PCR reads in MiXCR, keeping a single row per CDR3 protein. Seen here are hundreds of thousands of distinct CDR3 sequences, 20% to 25% observed once, and the top ten hold about 6.6%. The time point: persistent/refractory GD, antithyroid drugs over 5 years with positive TRAb. Construction of the TCR library relied on RNA isolated from PBMCs.

The sample consisted of peripheral blood mononuclear cells (PBMCs), taken when the disease was refractory, from a patient treated with antithyroid drugs. The clonotype originates from a female donor with Graves disease. The V call is TRBV11-2, the J call TRBJ2-7; TRBD2 matches at 10 bases. CDR3 protein: CASSSPPGSSGSSYEQYF. The CDR3 coding sequence is TGTGCCAGCAGCTCCCCCCCCGGCTCTAGCGGGAGTTCCTACGAGCAGTACTTC.